This TCR beta chain is drawn from a study of T cells after somatic rescue of genetic block. Sequencing was performed with immunoSEQ multiplex PCR; in TCRdb, only in-frame clones are kept and a portion is missing. This table holds 85,000 to 100,000 clones, 85% to 90% found once. CDR3 length equals 17 residues. Trimming took off 2 bases at V and 1 base at J, with 12 bases between the two ends. Germline CDR1 SGHTA, CDR2 FQGNSA. Sample: peripheral blood mononuclear cells (PBMCs). The rearrangement joins TRBV7-2 to TRBJ2-6, with D perhaps TRBD2 (5 bases). The origin of this receptor is a young woman. The CDR3 region is CASSLRGLLSGANVLTF. The CDR3 coding sequence is TGTGCCAGCAGCTTACGGGGTTTGCTGTCTGGGGCCAACGTCCTGACTTTC.